One and the same sample provided the 17 T cell receptor beta chains below, sequenced in a study of cytomegalovirus exposure and HLA in healthy donors. PCR was performed using 60 Vbeta and 13 Jbeta primers. The data were produced by immunoSEQ multiplex PCR, yet TCRdb's version contains in-frame clones alone and is incomplete. The sample gives 99,000 or so clones, roughly three quarters of which show up once; under 2% is in the top ten. Sequencing was performed on PBMCs. The receptors stem from a woman between 40 and 55 years old in good health and CMV-seronegative.

V and J are TRBV2 and TRBJ2-7; D is undetermined. This CDR3 has 11 amino acids. CDR1 and CDR2 from the germline V gene are SNHLY and FYNNEI. The V and J ends lost 7 bases and 3 bases respectively, with 7 bases between them. The chain's CDR3 is CASTGYYEQYF. The DNA of the CDR3 is TGTGCCAGCACAGGATACTACGAGCAGTACTTC.

This rearrangement joins TRBV6-5 to TRBJ1-2, with 7 positions matching TRBD1. The germline CDR1 and CDR2 sequences are MNHEY and SVGAGI. After removal of 7 bases from V and 4 bases from J, the junction contained 12 bases not matched to a gene. CDR3 size: 15 residues. Here the CDR3 DNA reads TGTGCCAGCAATCCTTCTAACAGGGGCCTCTATGGCTACACCTTC. This translates into CASNPSNRGLYGYTF.

This CDR3 is CASSLGGLYGYTF. The CDR3 DNA follows: TGCGCCAGCAGCTTGGGGGGGCTTTATGGCTACACCTTC. The V and J genes are TRBV5-1 and TRBJ1-2, with D maybe TRBD1 (6 bases). The CDR3 loop spans 13 amino acids. The V gene lost 0 bases and the J gene lost 5 bases, with 8 bases spanning the gap. Looked up from germline, CDR1 is SGHRS and CDR2 is YFSETQ. Looking up the rest from reference TRBV5-1 and TRBJ1-2 gives the full variable domain: KAGVTQTPRYLIKTRGQQVTLSCSPISGHRSVSWYQQTPGQGLQFLFEYFSETQRNKGNFPGRFSGRQFSNSRSEMNVSTLELGDSALYLCASSLGGLYGYTFGSGTRLTVV.

This clone turned up a few times. The rearrangement joins TRBV19 to TRBJ2-1; no definite D call. The CDR3 runs to 15 residues. Trimming removed 5 bases at V and 0 bases at J, with 11 bases between. The V gene's germline CDR1 is LNHDA and CDR2 SQIVND (reference sequence). The CDR3 protein is CASSVLAHSYNEQFF. The CDR3 coding sequence is TGTGCCAGTAGTGTTTTGGCTCACTCCTACAATGAGCAGTTCTTC.

This clone was recorded a few times. The chain joins TRBV9 to TRBJ1-2, with a weak D call TRBD1 (6 bases). The germline V and J ends were trimmed by 4 bases and 8 bases, with 12 bases remaining between them. Per germline, CDR1 SGDLS and CDR2 YYNGEE. This CDR3 region has 12 residues. In nucleotides, the CDR3 is TGTGCCAGCAGCACACAGGGAAAAGGCTACACCTTC. It translates to CASSTQGKGYTF.

This clone was recorded at least ten times. The CDR3 sequence is CASSETRGSYEKLFF. CDR3 nucleotide sequence: TGTGCCAGCAGTGAAACACGGGGGTCTTACGAAAAACTGTTTTTT. The chain recombines TRBV6-1 with TRBJ1-4; D may be TRBD1 (5 bases). This CDR3 contains 15 residues. Germline CDR1 reads MNHNS; CDR2 reads SASEGT. Trimming pared 2 bases from V and 8 bases from J, leaving 15 bases between.

This chain uses TRBV19 with TRBJ2-3, with D tentatively TRBD2 (5 bases). CDR3 length: 15 amino acids. The V end was cut by 5 bases, the J end by 2 bases, with 14 bases between. Germline loops: CDR1 LNHDA, CDR2 SQIVND (reference sequence). For the CDR3, the DNA is TGTGCCAGTAGTTGGGGAGTTAAGACCACAGATACGCAGTATTTT. Translation: CASSWGVKTTDTQYF.

This sequence joins TRBV6-6 and TRBJ2-7; perhaps TRBD2 as D (5 bases). V dropped 6 bases and J dropped 2 bases, with 11 bases sitting between them. From germline, CDR1 is MNHNY and CDR2 SVGAGI (reference sequence). The CDR3 extends over 13 amino acids. DNA of the CDR3: TGTGCCAGCAGCTTGGGAGTTACCTACGAGCAGTACTTC. Protein: CASSLGVTYEQYF.

J is TRBJ1-1 and V is TRBV28; the match to TRBD1 covers 7 bases. The CDR3 loop spans 14 amino acids. V gave up 6 bases and J gave up 5 bases; unmatched junction bases: 9. CDR1 and CDR2 (germline): MDHEN, SYDVKM. Here the CDR3 reads CASRQTGEWTEAFF. For the CDR3, the DNA is TGTGCCAGCAGACAAACAGGGGAGTGGACTGAAGCTTTCTTT.

The rearrangement links TRBV19 to TRBJ2-6, with D hard to call. The CDR3 extends over 15 amino acids. Trimming pared 4 bases from V and 0 bases from J, leaving 7 bases between. The germline V gene encodes CDR1 LNHDA and CDR2 SQIVND (reference sequence). Here the CDR3 reads CASSTGTSGANVLTF. The CDR3 DNA sequence: TGTGCCAGTAGTACGGGTACCTCTGGGGCCAACGTCCTGACTTTC.

The chain carries TRBV27 and TRBJ1-1; TRBD1 agrees at 10 bases. Germline assignment: CDR1 MNHEY and CDR2 SMNVEV (reference sequence). This CDR3 contains 16 residues. Trimming cost V 0 bases and J 3 bases; bases outside gene matches: 4. CDR3 sequence: CASSLSGTGAYTEAFF. DNA of the CDR3: TGTGCCAGCAGTTTATCGGGGACAGGGGCTTACACTGAAGCTTTCTTT.

This clone has more than one count but fewer than ten. The chain employs TRBV7-2 and TRBJ1-5, with TRBD1 as a possible D gene (6 bases). The ends were cut back, 2 bases at V and 1 base at J, with 15 bases in the middle. The CDR3 runs to 17 residues. CDR1 is SGHTA and CDR2 is FQGNSA in the germline V gene. The CDR3 is CASSLRVAGESNQPQHF. Written as DNA, the CDR3 is TGTGCCAGCAGCTTAAGGGTTGCAGGGGAAAGCAATCAGCCCCAGCATTTT.

This CDR3 is CASSLGAIYEQFF. The CDR3 region has the DNA TGTGCCAGCAGCTTAGGTGCTATCTATGAGCAGTTCTTC. This rearrangement joins TRBV11-3 to TRBJ2-1; D gene ambiguous. V lost 1 base and J 8 bases, leaving 9 bases between the germline ends. The CDR3 is made up of 13 amino acids. CDR1 and CDR2 from the germline V gene are SGHNT and YENEEA. The full variable domain, completed using reference TRBV11-3 and TRBJ2-1, is EAGVVQSPRYKIIEKKQPVAFWCNPISGHNTLYWYLQNLGQGPELLIRYENEEAVDDSQLPKDRFSAERLKGVDSTLKIQPAELGDSAVYLCASSLGAIYEQFFGPGTRLTVL.

V usage is TRBV5-6 and J usage is TRBJ2-7; perhaps TRBD1 as D (6 bases). CDR3 length: 15 residues. Trimming cost V 3 bases and J 0 bases, with 13 bases left between them. The germline CDR1 and CDR2 sequences are SGHDT and YYEEEE. CDR3 residues: CASSWGTGSSYEQYF. The CDR3 DNA reads as TGTGCCAGCAGCTGGGGTACAGGGAGCTCCTACGAGCAGTACTTC.

This clone occurred a few times. The chain links TRBV25-1 to TRBJ1-5, with a weak D call TRBD1 (6 bases). Germline lookup yields CDR1 MGHDK and CDR2 SYGVNS. The CDR3 sequence is 14 residues long. V lost 4 bases to trimming and J lost 5 bases, with 12 bases between them. This CDR3 is CASSVGQGHQPQHF. In DNA form, the CDR3 reads TGTGCCAGCAGTGTGGGACAAGGACATCAGCCCCAGCATTTT.

The chain is built from TRBV7-9 and TRBJ1-1, with D tentatively TRBD1 (5 bases). The CDR3 is made up of 15 amino acids. Germline V gives CDR1 SEHNR, CDR2 FQNEAQ (reference sequence). Trimming took off 1 base at V and 2 bases at J, with 11 bases between the two ends. CDR3 bases: TGTGCCAGCAGCTTAGGTCAGGGCCCTAACACTGAAGCTTTCTTT. It yields the protein CASSLGQGPNTEAFF.

This clone turned up a few times. The chain recombines TRBV19 with TRBJ1-5; possibly TRBD1 for D (6 bases). Germline CDR1 LNHDA, CDR2 SQIVND (reference sequence). V was pared by 9 bases and J by 7 bases, with 16 bases between. The CDR3 runs 13 residues. CDR3 sequence: CASRRTAHQPQHF. The CDR3 DNA is TGTGCCAGCAGAAGGACAGCTCACCAGCCCCAGCATTTT. The variable domain in full, completed from reference TRBV19 and TRBJ1-5, reads DGGITQSPKYLFRKEGQNVTLSCEQNLNHDAMYWYRQDPGQGLRLIYYSQIVNDFQKGDIAEGYSVSREKKESFPLTVTSAQKNPTAFYLCASRRTAHQPQHFGDGTRLSIL.